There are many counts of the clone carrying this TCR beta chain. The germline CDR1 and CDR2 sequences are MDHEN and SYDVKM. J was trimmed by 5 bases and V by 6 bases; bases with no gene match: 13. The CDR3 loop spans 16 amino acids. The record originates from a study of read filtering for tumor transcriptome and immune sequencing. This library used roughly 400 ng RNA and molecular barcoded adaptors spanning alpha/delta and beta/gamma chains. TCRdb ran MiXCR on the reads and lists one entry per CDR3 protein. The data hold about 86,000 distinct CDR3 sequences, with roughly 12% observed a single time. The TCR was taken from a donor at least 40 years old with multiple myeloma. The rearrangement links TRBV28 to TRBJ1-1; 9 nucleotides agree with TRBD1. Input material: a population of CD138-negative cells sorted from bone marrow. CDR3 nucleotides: TGTGCCAGCAGCCCCAACCCACAGGGGGCGTTTACTGAAGCTTTCTTT. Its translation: CASSPNPQGAFTEAFF.